These T cell receptor beta chains were read from a single sample in a study of T cells in Graves' hyperthyroidism and ophthalmopathy. MiXCR, run by TCRdb on the multiplex PCR reads, gives a single entry per CDR3 protein. The data show around 500,000 distinct CDR3 sequences, with approximately 16% seen just once and 25% to 30% held by the top ten. The specimen sequenced was blood. These receptors all stem from a woman in her twenties or thirties with Graves' ophthalmopathy. Each CDR3 is given with its conserved first and last residue. A D gene is named only where the DNA matches it firmly. Not all rows give a size; the values are once, few, many and, for expanded clones, a class.

TRBJ2-1 few TRBV4-3 TRBD1 CASSQDSTGYSSYNEQFF TGCGCCAGCAGCCAAGATTCGACAGGGTATAGCTCCTACAATGAGCAGTTCTTC
TRBJ1-5 NA TRBV20-1 NA CSARGGTGTGQPQHF TGCAGTGCTAGAGGCGGTACAGGGACCGGTCAGCCCCAGCATTTT
TRBJ2-1 many TRBV2 NA CASSGYGRSSYNEQFF TGTGCCAGCAGTGGGTACGGGCGGAGCTCCTACAATGAGCAGTTCTTC
TRBJ1-2 many TRBV28 NA CASMVPRGVYGYTF TGTGCCAGCATGGTCCCTCGGGGCGTCTATGGCTACACCTTC
TRBJ1-5 many TRBV20-1 NA CSAQDNQPQHF TGCAGTGCACAGGATAATCAGCCCCAGCATTTT
TRBJ2-3 many TRBV7-3 TRBD1 CASSLLGQSTDTQYF TGTGCCAGCAGCTTATTGGGACAGAGCACAGATACGCAGTATTTT
TRBJ2-7 many TRBV18 NA CASSPFSYEQYF TGTGCCAGCTCACCATTTTCTTACGAGCAGTACTTC
TRBJ2-7 many TRBV7-2 TRBD2 CASSDTGTRSYEQYF TGTGCCAGCAGCGACACCGGGACTAGATCCTACGAGCAGTACTTC
TRBJ2-7 NA TRBV7-2 NA CASSLGASDYEQYF TGTGCCAGCAGCTTAGGGGCTAGCGACTACGAGCAGTACTTC
TRBJ2-3 NA TRBV4-2 TRBD2 CASSQASGVTDTQYF TGTGCCAGCAGCCAAGCTAGCGGGGTCACAGATACGCAGTATTTT